This is a list of T cell receptor beta chains from one sample in a study of T cell responses to AZD1222 COVID-19 vaccine. The repertoire was sequenced with immunoSEQ multiplex PCR; TCRdb's copy has only in-frame clones and lacks some. The table records roughly 150,000 clones, about 92% of them present only once. The sequenced sample was peripheral blood, obtained 28 days after the second AZD1222 dose. All receptors derive from an adult who received the AZD1222 COVID-19 vaccine. Both conserved end residues are part of each CDR3. The order of the fields is V gene, clone size, J gene, D gene, CDR3 protein, CDR3 DNA. A D gene is named only where the DNA matches it firmly. Rows may omit the clone size; those that give it use once, few, many or a size class.

TRBV7-3	.	TRBJ2-3	TRBD2	CASRLRVCKRGITSTDTQYF	TGTGCCAGCAGATTAAGGGTGTGTAAGCGGGGGATCACTAGCACAGATACGCAGTATTTT
TRBV18	.	TRBJ1-3	.	CASSPGAYTLGNTIYF	TGTGCCAGCTCCCCGGGGGCTTACACCTTGGGGAACACCATATATTTT
TRBV9	.	TRBJ1-5	.	CASSVGPSREPQHF	TGTGCCAGCAGCGTAGGGCCCAGCAGGGAGCCCCAGCATTTT
TRBV19	.	TRBJ1-6	.	CASSMSGKFSPLHF	TGTGCCAGTAGTATGAGCGGCAAATTCTCACCCCTCCACTTT
TRBV3-1/TRBV3-2	.	TRBJ2-3	.	CASSPLTYLGGLDTQYF	TGTGCCAGCAGCCCACTGACTTACCTCGGAGGGCTTGATACGCAGTATTTT
TRBV7-2	.	TRBJ2-1	.	CASSRGRRSSYNEQFF	TGTGCCAGCAGCCGCGGAAGGAGGAGCTCCTACAATGAGCAGTTCTTC
TRBV7-2	.	TRBJ2-7	.	CASSLESVAGWTYEQYF	TGTGCCAGCAGCTTAGAATCGGTCGCAGGGTGGACCTACGAGCAGTACTTC
TRBV7-8	few	TRBJ1-1	.	CASSLMGSGTEAFF	TGTGCCAGCAGCTTAATGGGGTCGGGAACTGAAGCTTTCTTT
TRBV5-4	.	TRBJ2-2	.	CASSLAALNTGELFF	TGTGCCAGCAGCTTGGCCGCCCTGAACACCGGGGAGCTGTTTTTT
TRBV6-1	.	TRBJ1-5	.	CASSEARGSNQPQHF	TGTGCCAGCAGTGAAGCGCGAGGGAGCAATCAGCCCCAGCATTTT
TRBV10-3	.	TRBJ1-3	.	CAISGTATWNTIYF	TGTGCCATCTCGGGCACAGCCACATGGAACACCATATATTTT
TRBV7-8	.	TRBJ1-2	TRBD1	CASSLAGARGQRYGYTF	TGTGCCAGCAGCCTAGCCGGGGCCAGGGGGCAACGCTATGGCTACACCTTC
TRBV7-3	.	TRBJ1-1	.	CASRRRENTEAFF	TGTGCCAGCAGAAGGCGAGAGAACACTGAAGCTTTCTTT
TRBV5-4	.	TRBJ2-1	TRBD2	CASSLDTGGRFF	TGTGCCAGCAGCTTGGACACGGGAGGCCGGTTCTTC
TRBV5-6	.	TRBJ2-2	TRBD1	CASSRRQGNTGELFF	TGTGCCAGCAGCCGCCGACAGGGGAACACCGGGGAGCTGTTTTTT
TRBV12-3/TRBV12-4	.	TRBJ1-1	.	CASRTGPEAFF	TGTGCCAGCAGAACGGGACCCGAAGCTTTCTTT
TRBV28	.	TRBJ1-1	.	CASSPEQGVVTEAFF	TGTGCCAGCAGTCCCGAACAGGGCGTAGTGACTGAAGCTTTCTTT
TRBV5-6	.	TRBJ1-2	.	CASSLGGGGSLFGYTF	TGTGCCAGCAGCTTGGGCGGGGGGGGATCCCTCTTCGGCTACACCTTC
TRBV2	.	TRBJ1-6	TRBD1	CASRYVTGELHF	TGTGCCAGCAGATATGTAACAGGGGAGCTCCACTTT
TRBV30	once	TRBJ1-5	.	CAWRSATPGQGRGQPQHF	TGTGCCTGGAGGAGCGCGACCCCCGGCCAAGGTCGGGGTCAGCCCCAGCATTTT
TRBV15	.	TRBJ1-5	.	CATSRDPGGNQPQHF	TGTGCCACCAGCAGAGATCCAGGGGGCAATCAGCCCCAGCATTTT
TRBV6-1	.	TRBJ1-2	.	CASSEVGPFRGYTF	TGTGCCAGCAGTGAAGTAGGACCGTTTCGGGGCTACACCTTC
TRBV4-2	.	TRBJ2-7	TRBD1	CASSPGQFYEQYF	TGTGCCAGCAGCCCGGGACAGTTCTACGAGCAGTACTTC
TRBV6-6	.	TRBJ1-3	.	CASSRQERFSGNTIYF	TGTGCCAGCAGTCGACAGGAAAGATTTTCTGGAAACACCATATATTTT
TRBV4-2	.	TRBJ2-3	TRBD2	CASSQPPGGGSSTDTQYF	TGTGCCAGCAGCCAACCCCCGGGGGGGGGCTCCTCCACAGATACGCAGTATTTT
TRBV4-2	few	TRBJ2-7	TRBD2	CASSPSGAGYEQYF	TGTGCCAGCAGCCCTAGCGGGGCGGGGTACGAGCAGTACTTC
TRBV9	.	TRBJ1-2	.	CASSLGTRPVGYTF	TGTGCCAGCAGCTTAGGTACCCGACCGGTCGGCTACACCTTC
TRBV4-2	.	TRBJ2-7	TRBD2	CASSQGASGGLVGEQYF	TGTGCCAGCAGCCAAGGCGCTAGCGGGGGCCTAGTAGGCGAGCAGTACTTC
TRBV4-1	.	TRBJ1-4	.	CASSQPTFAGNEKLFF	TGCGCCAGCAGCCAACCGACGTTTGCGGGTAATGAAAAACTGTTTTTT
TRBV9	.	TRBJ2-3	TRBD2	CASSVGGGDNTDTQYF	TGTGCCAGCAGCGTAGGCGGGGGGGATAACACAGATACGCAGTATTTT
TRBV6-5	few	TRBJ1-2	.	CASSYNPVLTGDGYTF	TGTGCCAGCAGTTACAACCCGGTTTTGACGGGGGATGGCTACACCTTC
TRBV2	.	TRBJ2-5	TRBD2	CASKRSGLAKETQYF	TGTGCCAGCAAGAGATCGGGACTAGCGAAAGAGACCCAGTACTTC
TRBV3-1/TRBV3-2	.	TRBJ1-1	.	CASSRKGTVEAFF	TGTGCCAGCAGCCGAAAGGGTACGGTGGAAGCTTTCTTT
TRBV19	.	TRBJ1-2	.	CASSIGGRDGYTF	TGTGCCAGTAGTATCGGGGGGCGAGATGGCTACACCTTC
TRBV5-1	.	TRBJ1-4	.	CASSLRPGVDEKLFF	TGCGCCAGCAGCTTGCGACCAGGGGTGGATGAAAAACTGTTTTTT
TRBV5-1	.	TRBJ1-5	TRBD1	CASSPSTGSQPQHF	TGCGCCAGCAGCCCTTCGACAGGGTCTCAGCCCCAGCATTTT
TRBV27	.	TRBJ1-2	TRBD1	CASSAWDRGLGGYTF	TGTGCCAGCAGTGCCTGGGACAGGGGGCTGGGTGGCTACACCTTC
TRBV9	.	TRBJ1-3	TRBD1	CASSDSGQLSGNTIYF	TGTGCCAGCAGCGATTCGGGACAGCTCTCTGGAAACACCATATATTTT
TRBV5-1	.	TRBJ1-2	.	CASSFELQQTGYTF	TGCGCCAGCAGCTTCGAGTTACAGCAGACTGGCTACACCTTC
TRBV30	.	TRBJ1-2	TRBD1	CAWSVRTGAGYTF	TGTGCCTGGAGTGTTCGGACAGGGGCTGGCTACACCTTC
TRBV19	.	TRBJ1-2	.	CASTPGLGGYTF	TGTGCCAGTACCCCGGGGCTAGGAGGCTACACCTTC
TRBV6-1	.	TRBJ1-1	.	CASSEGFMDTEAFF	TGTGCCAGCAGTGAAGGGTTCATGGATACTGAAGCTTTCTTT
TRBV5-1	.	TRBJ2-5	TRBD2	CASSLRGEPQETQYF	TGCGCCAGCAGCTTGCGGGGGGAACCACAAGAGACCCAGTACTTC
TRBV3-1/TRBV3-2	few	TRBJ1-1	.	CASSWKMNTEAFF	TGTGCCAGCAGCTGGAAAATGAACACTGAAGCTTTCTTT
TRBV10-3	.	TRBJ1-2	.	CAISESAGVYGYTF	TGTGCCATCAGTGAGTCAGCTGGGGTTTATGGCTACACCTTC
TRBV9	.	TRBJ1-1	.	CASSADSQMNTEAFF	TGTGCCAGCAGCGCGGACAGCCAGATGAACACTGAAGCTTTCTTT
TRBV5-4	.	TRBJ2-3	TRBD2	CASSTYGGSTDTQYF	TGTGCCAGCAGCACATACGGGGGGAGCACAGATACGCAGTATTTT
TRBV4-2	.	TRBJ1-1	TRBD1	CASSPQGGTEAFF	TGTGCCAGCAGCCCACAGGGGGGGACTGAAGCTTTCTTT
TRBV15	.	TRBJ1-2	.	CATSRALYGYTF	TGTGCCACCAGCAGAGCACTCTATGGCTACACCTTC
TRBV3-1/TRBV3-2	.	TRBJ1-1	.	CASSQGAGAETEAFF	TGTGCCAGCAGCCAAGGGGCAGGGGCAGAGACTGAAGCTTTCTTT
TRBV6-6	.	TRBJ2-6	.	CASSEKRAGANVLTF	TGTGCCAGCAGCGAAAAGAGGGCTGGGGCCAACGTCCTGACTTTC